The entry that follows covers one T cell receptor beta chain sequence. With 2 bases clipped from V and 7 bases from J, the junction kept 4 bases outside the gene matches. The CDR3 is made up of 14 amino acids. In germline, CDR1 is GTSNPN, CDR2 SVGIG (reference sequence). The data stem from a study of blood T cell repertoires in COVID-19. Using immunoSEQ multiplex PCR, the repertoire was profiled, and TCRdb retains in-frame clones only, with some absent. The sample has 85,000 to 120,000 clones; 84% are singletons. Source material: peripheral blood. The sequence was obtained from a woman aged 60-70 years with acute or convalescent COVID-19. This chain links TRBV30 with TRBJ2-1; TRBD2 agrees at 11 bases. CDR3 DNA: TGTGCCTGGAGTAAGCTAGCGGGAGGAAATGAGCAGTTCTTC. It specifies CAWSKLAGGNEQFF.